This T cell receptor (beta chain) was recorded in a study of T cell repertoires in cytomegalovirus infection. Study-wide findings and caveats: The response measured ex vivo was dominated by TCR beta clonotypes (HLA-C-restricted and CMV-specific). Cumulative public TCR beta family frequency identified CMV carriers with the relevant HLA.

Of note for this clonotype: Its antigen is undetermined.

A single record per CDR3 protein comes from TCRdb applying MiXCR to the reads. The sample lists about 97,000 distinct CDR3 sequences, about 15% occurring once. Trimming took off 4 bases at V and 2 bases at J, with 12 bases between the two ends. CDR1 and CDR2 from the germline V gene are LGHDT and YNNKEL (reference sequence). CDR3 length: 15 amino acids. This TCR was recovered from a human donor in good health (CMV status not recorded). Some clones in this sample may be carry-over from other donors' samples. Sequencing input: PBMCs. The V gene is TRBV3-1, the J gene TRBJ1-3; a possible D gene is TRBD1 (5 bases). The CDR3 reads CASSPGGGTGNTIYF. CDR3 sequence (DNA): TGTGCCAGCAGCCCCGGCGGGGGAACTGGAAACACCATATATTTT.